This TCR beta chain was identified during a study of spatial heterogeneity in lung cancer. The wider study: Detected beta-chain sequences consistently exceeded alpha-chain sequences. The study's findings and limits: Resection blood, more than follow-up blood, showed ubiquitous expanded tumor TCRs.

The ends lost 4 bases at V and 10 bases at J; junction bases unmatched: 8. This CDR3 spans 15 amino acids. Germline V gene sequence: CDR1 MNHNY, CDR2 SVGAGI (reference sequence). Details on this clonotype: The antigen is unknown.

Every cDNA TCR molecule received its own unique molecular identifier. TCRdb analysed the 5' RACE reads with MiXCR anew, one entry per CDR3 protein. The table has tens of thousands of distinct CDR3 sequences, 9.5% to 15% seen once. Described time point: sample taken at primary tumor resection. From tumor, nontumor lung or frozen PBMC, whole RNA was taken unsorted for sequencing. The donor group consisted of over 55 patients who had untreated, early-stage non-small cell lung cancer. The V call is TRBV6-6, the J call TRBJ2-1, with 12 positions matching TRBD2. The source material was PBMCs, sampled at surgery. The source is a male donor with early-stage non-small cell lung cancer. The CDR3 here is CASSSGLAGQGEQFF. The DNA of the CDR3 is TGTGCCAGCAGTTCCGGACTAGCGGGGCAAGGCGAGCAGTTCTTC.